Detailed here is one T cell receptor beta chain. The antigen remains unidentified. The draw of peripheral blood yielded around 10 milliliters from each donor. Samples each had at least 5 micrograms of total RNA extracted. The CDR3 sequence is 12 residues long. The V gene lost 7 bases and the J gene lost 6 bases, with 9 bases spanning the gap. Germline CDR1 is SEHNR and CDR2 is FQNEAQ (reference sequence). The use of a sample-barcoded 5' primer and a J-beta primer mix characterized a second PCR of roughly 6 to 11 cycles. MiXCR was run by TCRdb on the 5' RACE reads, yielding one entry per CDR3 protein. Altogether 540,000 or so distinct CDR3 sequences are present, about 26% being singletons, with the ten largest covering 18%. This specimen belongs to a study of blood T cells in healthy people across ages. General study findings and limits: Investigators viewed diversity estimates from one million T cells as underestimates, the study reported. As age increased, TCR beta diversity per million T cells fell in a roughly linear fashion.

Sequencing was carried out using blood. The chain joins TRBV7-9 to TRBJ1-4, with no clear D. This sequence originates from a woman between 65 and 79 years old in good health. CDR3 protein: CASTLDYEKLFF. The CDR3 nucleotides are TGTGCCAGCACCCTGGACTATGAAAAACTGTTTTTT.